The 8 T cell receptor beta chains reported below all come from one sample, sequenced in a study of sequential checkpoint blockade in melanoma. Sequenced by immunoSEQ multiplex PCR; TCRdb stores in-frame clones only, minus some. The table has 10,000 to 15,000 clones, roughly a fifth seen once. Stated treatment: randomized to nivolumab then ipilimumab (arm A) or the reverse (arm B). Here the sequenced sample was tumor tissue (inferred from file names), taken from a patient given nivolumab and ipilimumab in sequence. These receptors all come from a human donor with melanoma.

This clone was observed at least ten times. The chain uses TRBV11-3 and TRBJ2-3; 7 nucleotides match TRBD2. This CDR3 is 14 amino acids long. V was clipped by 2 bases and J by 7 bases; unmatched bases: 6. Germline V CDR1 and CDR2: SGHNT, YENEEA. The CDR3 DNA sequence: TGTGCCAGCAGCTTAAGCGGCGGGAGAAATACGCAGTATTTT. Translating gives CASSLSGGRNTQYF.

This clone occurred a few times. The V gene is TRBV9, the J gene TRBJ2-5; 7 nucleotides align to TRBD2. V lost 5 bases to trimming and J lost 2 bases; unmatched junction nucleotides: 6. The CDR3 is 14 amino acids. Per germline, CDR1 SGDLS and CDR2 YYNGEE. CDR3 DNA sequence: TGTGCCAGCAGGAAAACGGGGGGTCAAGAGACCCAGTACTTC. This translates into CASRKTGGQETQYF.

With respect to this clone: The read halts 1 residue ahead of the CDR3 end, with the missing end drawn from the germline J gene. The J gene is TRBJ2-5, the V gene TRBV6-1; possible D gene TRBD2, 5 bases. Germline CDR1 reads MNHNS; CDR2 reads SASEGT. The ends were cut back, 0 bases at V and 7 bases at J, with 18 bases in the middle. The CDR3 has 16 residues. CDR3 DNA, as far as it was read: TGTGCCAGCAGTGAAGCGTGGGTAGGACTGGTGGGGACCCAGTAC. Protein: CASSEAWVGLVGTQY. From start to end, the CDR3 is CASSEAWVGLVGTQYF.

The gene calls are TRBV4-1 and TRBJ2-3, with 7 bases fitting TRBD1. Germline V gene sequence: CDR1 MGHRA, CDR2 YSYEKL. This CDR3 region has 14 residues. The J segment lost 2 bases and the V segment lost 3 bases, leaving 2 bases of the junction unmatched. The CDR3 nucleotides read TGCGCCAGCAGCCAGGGACAGCTCACAGATACGCAGTATTTT. Its protein is CASSQGQLTDTQYF.

The CDR3 here is CASVGGQHTEAFF. The CDR3 DNA follows: TGTGCCAGCGTGGGAGGGCAGCACACTGAAGCTTTCTTT. The chain uses TRBV12-5 and TRBJ1-1, with unresolved D. The CDR3 consists of 13 residues. CDR1 and CDR2 from the germline V gene are LGHNT and FRNRAP.

The rearrangement links TRBV10-2 to TRBJ1-3; weak D call: TRBD1 (6 bases). CDR3 size: 17 residues. Trimming cost V 3 bases and J 0 bases, with 15 bases left between them. Germline V lookup: CDR1 WSHSY, CDR2 SAAADI. This CDR3 reads CASSDAPQGISGNTIYF. The CDR3 DNA reads TGCGCCAGCAGTGACGCCCCTCAGGGGATCTCTGGAAACACCATATATTTT.

In this sample, this clone turned up a few times. The V call is TRBV6-8, the J call TRBJ1-4; D call uncertain. The CDR3 has 14 residues. V gave up 5 bases and J gave up 0 bases, with 7 bases separating them. In germline, CDR1 is MNHGY, CDR2 SAAAGT. The CDR3 DNA follows: TGTGCCAGCAGTCCCGGGACAACTAATGAAAAACTGTTTTTT. It encodes CASSPGTTNEKLFF.

The rearrangement uses TRBV6-8 and TRBJ2-5; D gene ambiguous. CDR3 length: 13 amino acids. Germline V gene data show CDR1 as MNHGY and CDR2 as SAAAGT. V was trimmed by 3 bases and J by 5 bases, leaving 10 bases between them. The CDR3 sequence: CASSYSGVETQYF. CDR3 bases: TGTGCCAGCAGTTATTCGGGCGTGGAGACCCAGTACTTC.